The rows below give T cell receptor beta chains drawn from one sample of a study of blood T cell repertoires in COVID-19. Profiled with immunoSEQ multiplex PCR; TCRdb holds only in-frame clones, not every one. This sample has 150,000 or so clones, with roughly 80% found just once. Sequencing was performed on peripheral blood. These receptors all stem from a human donor with acute or convalescent COVID-19. The donor label of this sample is uncertain. Both conserved end residues are part of each CDR3. D genes are given only for firm matches. Clone size is not always given. Where it is, it says once, few, many or a class for expanded clones.

.,TRBV19,TRBJ2-7,.,TGTGCCAGTAGTACCCGCGAGACAGCAGGAAAGTACTTC,CASSTRETAGKYF
TRBD1,TRBV5-4,TRBJ1-2,.,TGTGCCAGCAGCTTGGTAGAGGGGGCGAGACATGGCTACACCTTC,CASSLVEGARHGYTF
.,TRBV4-1,TRBJ2-2,.,TGCGCCAGCAGCCAAGGGAGGAACACCGGGGAGCTGTTTTTT,CASSQGRNTGELFF
TRBD1,TRBV27,TRBJ2-2,.,TGTGCCTGCCGGGACAGCAACACCGGGGAGCTGTTTTTT,CACRDSNTGELFF
.,TRBV6-1,TRBJ1-1,.,TGTGCCAGCAGTGAAAACAGGGCGACTGAAGCTTTCTTT,CASSENRATEAFF
TRBD1,TRBV29-1,TRBJ1-2,once,TGCAGCGTTGAAGGACAGGGAGCCTATGGCTACACCTTC,CSVEGQGAYGYTF
.,TRBV2,TRBJ1-1,.,TGTGCCAGCAGTGAAGGGCCTTACACTGAAGCTTTCTTT,CASSEGPYTEAFF
.,TRBV7-8,TRBJ1-5,few,TGTGCCAGCAGCCCCTCCGGCAGGGGCTTCCATCAGCCCCAGCATTTT,CASSPSGRGFHQPQHF
.,TRBV9,TRBJ1-3,.,TGTGCCAGCAGCGTGGGGGCATTTGGAAACACCATATATTTT,CASSVGAFGNTIYF
TRBD1,TRBV27,TRBJ1-5,.,TGTGCCAGCAGTTTAATTGCAGGGGGCGGGCAGCCCCAGCATTTT,CASSLIAGGGQPQHF
TRBD1,TRBV11-2,TRBJ1-2,few,TGTGCCAGCAGCTTAGCGGTGGCAGGGGGGAACTATGGCTACACCTTC,CASSLAVAGGNYGYTF
TRBD1,TRBV19,TRBJ1-2,.,TGTGCCAGTACGGACAGGGAGGACTATGGCTACACCTTC,CASTDREDYGYTF
.,TRBV19,TRBJ1-1,once,TGTGCCAGTAGTATAAGGGACATATCGAACACTGAAGCTTTCTTT,CASSIRDISNTEAFF
.,TRBV18,TRBJ1-3,.,TGTGCCAGCTCACCACCGTCTAGGGGTGCTGGAAACACCATATATTTT,CASSPPSRGAGNTIYF
TRBD1,TRBV3-1/TRBV3-2,TRBJ1-6,.,TGTGCCAGCAGAAGACAGGGGAATTCACCCCTCCACTTT,CASRRQGNSPLHF
.,TRBV4-1,TRBJ2-1,many,TGCGCCAGCAGCCAAATAAACAGGGAGGGTAGGGAGCAGTTCTTC,CASSQINREGREQFF
.,TRBV15,TRBJ2-5,.,TGTGCCACCAGCAGAGGGGCCCTAGCCGAGACCCAGTACTTC,CATSRGALAETQYF
TRBD2,TRBV3-1/TRBV3-2,TRBJ2-2,once,TGTGCCAGCTCTCTAAGCGGGGCCGGCGGGGAGCTGTTTTTT,CASSLSGAGGELFF
TRBD1,TRBV6-1,TRBJ1-1,.,TGTGCCAGCAGTGAAGGAGGGGGCGCAAACACTGAAGCTTTCTTT,CASSEGGGANTEAFF
TRBD2,TRBV3-1/TRBV3-2,TRBJ2-1,.,TGTGCCAGCAGCCCGGGACTAGCGACCTACAATGAGCAGTTCTTC,CASSPGLATYNEQFF
TRBD1,TRBV4-1,TRBJ1-2,.,TGCGCCAGCAGCCCCCGGGACAGGGGGCCCTATGGCTACACCTTC,CASSPRDRGPYGYTF
.,TRBV5-1,TRBJ2-3,.,TGCGCCAGCAGCTTGGTTGCGGCAAGTGTCGGTACGCAGTATTTT,CASSLVAASVGTQYF
TRBD1,TRBV7-8,TRBJ1-4,.,TGTGCCAGCAGCGGACGACAGGGTCCCGTTGCAACTAATGAAAAACTGTTTTTT,CASSGRQGPVATNEKLFF
.,TRBV2,TRBJ2-2,few,TGTGCCAGCAGTAGAGGACACCGGGACACCGGGGAGCTGTTTTTT,CASSRGHRDTGELFF
TRBD1,TRBV2,TRBJ1-2,.,TGTGCCAGCAGGCCGACAGGGGACTATGGCTACACCTTC,CASRPTGDYGYTF
TRBD1,TRBV27,TRBJ1-5,.,TGTGCCAGCAGTTCCCAGGGGGATCAGCCCCAGCATTTT,CASSSQGDQPQHF
.,TRBV18,TRBJ2-5,.,TGTGCCAGCTCATCTCAAGAGACCCAGTACTTC,CASSSQETQYF
.,TRBV2,TRBJ2-2,.,TGTGCCAGCAGTGAAGACGAACAGGGATTCTCAGTCCCACCCGGGGAGCTGTTTTTT,CASSEDEQGFSVPPGELFF
.,TRBV13,TRBJ1-1,.,TGTGCCAGCCCTGGACAGAACACTGAAGCTTTCTTT,CASPGQNTEAFF
.,TRBV2,TRBJ2-7,.,TGTGCCAGCAGTCGAGAGTATAACAGGGACGAGCAGTACTTC,CASSREYNRDEQYF
TRBD1,TRBV18,TRBJ2-7,.,TGTGCCAGCTCACCGGGACAGGGTTGGTACGAGCAGTACTTC,CASSPGQGWYEQYF
.,TRBV19,TRBJ1-2,.,TGTGCCAGTACCCGACTATTTGGCTTGGGGAATAACTATGGCTACACCTTC,CASTRLFGLGNNYGYTF
.,TRBV7-2,TRBJ1-4,.,TGTGCCAGCAGCTTGTCAAGGGGCGGTGATGAAAAACTGTTTTTT,CASSLSRGGDEKLFF
.,TRBV6-6,TRBJ1-1,few,TGTGCCAGCAGGATAGTCCCCCCGGGGACTGAAGCTTTCTTT,CASRIVPPGTEAFF
.,TRBV20-1,TRBJ1-5,.,TGCAGTGCTAGTAGGCCGGGGGACAATCAGCCCCAGCATTTT,CSASRPGDNQPQHF
TRBD1,TRBV6-5,TRBJ1-1,.,TGTGCCAGCAGTTACGGGACAGTGAACACTGAAGCTTTCTTT,CASSYGTVNTEAFF
TRBD1,TRBV9,TRBJ1-1,.,TGTGCCAGCAGCTCGGACAGGGAGGATGAAGCTTTCTTT,CASSSDREDEAFF
TRBD1,TRBV24-1,TRBJ2-1,.,TGTGCCACCAGTGATTTTTCCGGGACAGTGCCTACGGATGAGCAGTTCTTC,CATSDFSGTVPTDEQFF
TRBD2,TRBV2,TRBJ2-2,.,TGTGCCAGCGGGGGGAGCGGGGAAAACACCGGGGAGCTGTTTTTT,CASGGSGENTGELFF
TRBD1,TRBV5-5,TRBJ1-5,.,TGTGCCAGCAGCTCGACAGGGGGCTCAGGTCAGCCCCAGCATTTT,CASSSTGGSGQPQHF
.,TRBV7-8,TRBJ1-5,.,TGTGCCAGCAGCTTAGCGGGAGGCAATCAGCCCCAGCATTTT,CASSLAGGNQPQHF
TRBD1,TRBV10-2,TRBJ1-2,once,TGCGCCAGCAGCAACCCCGGGACAGGGGGAAATGGCTACACCTTC,CASSNPGTGGNGYTF
.,TRBV12-3/TRBV12-4,TRBJ1-1,.,TGTGCCAGCAGTTTCGCGGGGGGGACTGAAGCTTTCTTT,CASSFAGGTEAFF
.,TRBV24-1,TRBJ2-3,.,TGTGCCACCGGTCCACCGGGGGACCGCACAGATACGCAGTATTTT,CATGPPGDRTDTQYF
.,TRBV24-1,TRBJ1-2,.,TGTGCCACCAGTCCACCGGGGGGAGGCCGGGGCTACACCTTC,CATSPPGGGRGYTF
.,TRBV5-6,TRBJ2-5,.,TGTGCCAGCAGCTTGGATATTCAGCGCCCCATGGAGACCCAGTACTTC,CASSLDIQRPMETQYF
.,TRBV7-9,TRBJ1-4,.,TGTGCCAGCAGCTTAGGGCAGGGGAATGAAAAACTGTTTTTT,CASSLGQGNEKLFF
TRBD1,TRBV30,TRBJ1-1,.,TGTGCCTGTCAAGGACAGGCGAACACTGAAGCTTTCTTT,CACQGQANTEAFF
.,TRBV24-1,TRBJ2-7,.,TGTGCCACCAGTGTCGGTTCACGTGGCGAGCAGTACTTC,CATSVGSRGEQYF
TRBD2,TRBV5-1,TRBJ2-5,.,TGCGCCAGCAGCTTGAAAGCCCCCCACAGCGGGGGGATCCAAGAGACCCAGTACTTC,CASSLKAPHSGGIQETQYF
.,TRBV5-8,TRBJ1-5,.,TGTGCCAGCAGCTTGATGGTTGGAGGGAAGAGCAATCAGCCCCAGCATTTT,CASSLMVGGKSNQPQHF
TRBD1,TRBV19,TRBJ1-2,.,TGTGCCAGTAGGGACAGGGAAGGAGGCTACACCTTC,CASRDREGGYTF
TRBD1,TRBV27,TRBJ1-6,.,TGTGCCAGCAGCCCTGGGGGACAGGGGGTTTATAATTCACCCCTCCACTTT,CASSPGGQGVYNSPLHF
.,TRBV5-1,TRBJ1-1,.,TGCGCCAGCAGCTTAGGAACGGGGAACACTGAAGCTTTCTTT,CASSLGTGNTEAFF